This TCR beta chain was recovered during a study of beta chain features in type 1 diabetes. Study-level findings and limits: Fewer junction insertions and more nucleotide deletions appeared in type 1 diabetes patients. Equally in patients and controls, shorter templates might have been favored by PCR. Patients showed naive, central memory and Treg TCRB repertoires that appeared more similar than those of healthy donors. All four CD4+ subsets of Type 1 diabetes patients contained TCRB CDR3s that were moderately but significantly shorter.

Every bit of the isolated RNA underwent reverse transcription, so sequencing read expressed TCRB transcripts. Measured with immunoSEQ multiplex PCR; TCRdb has only the in-frame clones, and not every one. The repertoire holds roughly 170,000 clones, with about 13% as singletons. With respect to this clone: Its specificity is unknown.

The CDR3 is 14 amino acids. Between the trimmed V and J ends, which lost 3 bases and 3 bases, there was a span of 11 bases. Germline assignment: CDR1 MDHEN and CDR2 SYDVKM. This chain uses TRBV28 with TRBJ1-2, with D perhaps TRBD1 (6 bases). This receptor was taken from a woman aged 18-29 years in good health. The sequenced sample consisted of central memory CD4+ T cells from blood. The CDR3 DNA follows: TGTGCCAGCAGTTTGCCCGGGGGGCACTATGGCTACACCTTC. It yields the protein CASSLPGGHYGYTF.